A selection of T cell receptor beta chains follows, all from one sample in a study of blood T cell repertoires in COVID-19. Only in-frame clones appear in the TCRdb table, and some are missing; sequencing was by immunoSEQ multiplex PCR. In the table there are some 290,000 clones, roughly nine tenths of which are singletons. Sequencing was carried out using peripheral blood. The source is a man aged 18-30 years with active or convalescent COVID-19. Both conserved end residues are part of each CDR3.

j_gene | len | v_gene | CDR3aa
TRBJ2-1 | 14 | TRBV25-1 | CASSGPEFYNEQFF
TRBJ2-7 | 15 | TRBV24-1 | CATSSRDLPSYEQYF
TRBJ2-6 | 15 | TRBV27 | CASGPGYSGANVLTF
TRBJ1-2 | 15 | TRBV9 | CASSAAGGSDYGYTF
TRBJ1-1 | 12 | TRBV5-1 | CASRTGNTEAFF
TRBJ2-7 | 16 | TRBV7-6 | CASSLGYSRGAYEQYF
TRBJ2-5 | 15 | TRBV10-3 | CAISESISGKETQYF
TRBJ2-7 | 14 | TRBV5-4 | CASSSGTHPTEQYF
TRBJ1-3 | 16 | TRBV18 | CASSPRTVDSGNTIYF
TRBJ1-1 | 14 | TRBV27 | CASSSLPRTGGAFF
TRBJ1-3 | 16 | TRBV6-6 | CASSYSNRGPGNTIYF
TRBJ1-2 | 13 | TRBV6-5 | CASSDSTNYGYTF
TRBJ1-3 | 14 | TRBV2 | CASSARTEGNTIYF
TRBJ2-3 | 14 | TRBV6-4 | CASRRLAGTDTQYF